These T cell receptor beta chains were read from a single sample in a study of CD8+ T cells in alopecia areata. Some clones are missing from TCRdb's copy, which holds only in-frame ones; the method was immunoSEQ multiplex PCR. Among 170,000 or so clones listed, under 60% were seen once. The sequences come from CD8+ T cells sorted from blood, collected at week 24, from a patient treated with tofacitinib. The receptor set was obtained from a human donor with alopecia areata. The CDR3 runs from the conserved cysteine through the conserved F or W. D genes are given only for firm matches. Clone size appears in some rows only: once, few, many, or a class for an expanded clone.

v_call	j_call	clone_size	d_call	cdr3_aa	cdr3_nt
TRBV29-1	TRBJ2-2	few	-	CSVEGVGELFF	TGCAGCGTTGAGGGGGTCGGGGAGCTGTTTTTT
TRBV7-9	TRBJ2-5	few	TRBD2	CASSLKRGNQETQYF	TGTGCCAGCAGCTTAAAGCGGGGAAACCAAGAGACCCAGTACTTC
TRBV10-3	TRBJ2-5	-	-	CAISESTRSGDQETQYF	TGTGCCATCAGTGAGTCGACGCGATCAGGCGACCAAGAGACCCAGTACTTC
TRBV13	TRBJ2-4	once	-	CASSLGQGGIQYF	TGTGCCAGCAGCTTAGGACAGGGAGGCATTCAGTACTTC
TRBV5-6	TRBJ2-4	few	TRBD1	CASSLFGTGGWFAKNIQYF	TGTGCCAGCAGCTTGTTTGGGACAGGGGGCTGGTTTGCCAAAAACATTCAGTACTTC
TRBV25-1	TRBJ2-7	-	-	CASSEGGYEQYF	TGTGCCAGCAGTGAAGGGGGGTACGAGCAGTACTTC
TRBV19	TRBJ1-5	-	-	CASRVMGNQPQHF	TGTGCCAGTAGGGTTATGGGCAATCAGCCCCAGCATTTT
TRBV5-6	TRBJ2-7	-	-	CASSFNYEQYF	TGTGCCAGCAGCTTTAACTACGAGCAGTACTTC
TRBV30	TRBJ1-6	once	-	CAWKSQGYSPLHF	TGTGCCTGGAAATCGCAGGGTTATTCACCCCTCCACTTT
TRBV13	TRBJ2-1	-	-	CASSPGRGPTHEQFF	TGTGCCAGCAGCCCCGGGCGGGGACCCACCCATGAGCAGTTCTTC
TRBV13	TRBJ2-2	-	-	CASGPYGELFF	TGTGCCAGCGGTCCGTACGGGGAGCTGTTTTTT
TRBV27	TRBJ1-1	-	-	CASSWGGNTEAFF	TGTGCCAGCAGTTGGGGGGGAAACACTGAAGCTTTCTTT
TRBV13	TRBJ2-7	-	TRBD2	CASSPSGGGYEQYF	TGTGCCAGCAGCCCCAGCGGGGGGGGCTACGAGCAGTACTTC
TRBV7-8	TRBJ1-5	-	-	CASSSQVRDSNQPQHF	TGTGCCAGCAGCTCACAGGTTAGGGATAGCAATCAGCCCCAGCATTTT
TRBV7-9	TRBJ2-7	-	-	CASSPGAGEQYF	TGTGCCAGCAGCCCCGGGGCAGGCGAGCAGTACTTC
TRBV6-5	TRBJ1-6	-	TRBD1	CASTTPGQTNSPLHF	TGTGCCAGCACCACTCCGGGACAGACTAATTCACCCCTCCACTTT
TRBV9	TRBJ2-7	-	-	CASSVAAGRGSYEQYF	TGTGCCAGCAGCGTAGCGGCAGGGAGAGGCTCCTACGAGCAGTACTTC
TRBV2	TRBJ1-2	-	-	CASPTYGTNYGYTF	TGTGCCAGCCCCACGTATGGGACCAACTATGGCTACACCTTC